This TCR beta chain was identified in a study of T cell repertoires in cytomegalovirus infection (dated by TCRdb to the late 2010s). Looking at the study overall: Donor HLA type was relevant to the analysis, as public TCR beta signatures indicated carriage of CMV infection together with the matching HLA type.

From the cysteine through the phenylalanine, the CDR3 covers 16 amino acids. Only the CDR3 portion is preserved as DNA: 48 bases, with reading frame beginning at the first base. At the junction V is shortened by 1 base and J by 6 bases, with 15 bases in between. From the germline V gene, CDR1 is MDHEN and CDR2 is SYDVKM. Summary of the overall study and its limitations: In both this cohort and an independent roughly 350-donor cohort, the cumulative frequency of public TCR beta family members distinguished carriers of CMV infection plus the relevant HLA type. The ex vivo response was dominated by HLA-C-restricted CMV-specific TCR beta clonotypes, and the single most frequent clonotype in two of eight donors was supplied by these HLA-C-restricted clonotypes.

This clonotype was recorded a few times. It has no known antigen specificity. Base quality data are lacking; no much larger clone is found one base away. The listed sequencing device is Illumina HiSeq 1500. Through fastp at Q25 and MiXCR, TCRdb rebuilt clones from the public reads, retaining in-frame beta chains. Rows with one shared CDR3 protein collapse into an entry with the most common genes and DNA. This sample has roughly 100,000 distinct CDR3 sequences in its table, and 15% to 20% of those were observed once. The top ten hold 8% of the sample. Sequenced sample: PBMCs. This receptor was obtained from a human donor in good health (CMV status not recorded). Some clones in this sample may be carry-over from other donors' samples. The chain is made from TRBV28 and TRBJ2-2; the D segment could be TRBD2, given 5 matching bases. The sequenced DNA is TGTGCCAGCAGTTTATCCTCCGGACTTCGTGCCGGGGAGCTGTTTTTT. This is translated as CASSLSSGLRAGELFF.